The rows below give T cell receptor beta chains drawn from one sample of a study of T-cell reconstitution after alpha-beta-depleted transplantation in children. Using its own MiXCR run on the PCR reads, TCRdb lists one record per CDR3 protein. The table records 540,000 or so distinct CDR3 sequences, more than 20% of them present only once. Specimen: PBMCs, mostly from graft donor cells, collected 360 days after TCRalphabeta/CD19-depleted stem cell transplant. The receptors derive from a boy younger than two who had a stem cell transplant for acute myeloid leukemia, so the T cells may come from the graft donor. Each CDR3 is given with its conserved first and last residue. A D gene is named only where the DNA matches it firmly. Clone size is given for some rows only: seen once, a few or many times, or a class if the clone is expanded.

V	D	size	J	DNA	CDR3
TRBV9	NA	few	TRBJ2-1	TGTGCCAGCACCCCGGGACATCATTTGGTCAATGAGCAGTTCTTC	CASTPGHHLVNEQFF
TRBV5-5	NA	NA	TRBJ2-5	TGTGCCAGCAGCTTGGCTCCCCAGGGGTACCAAGAGACCCAGTACTTC	CASSLAPQGYQETQYF
TRBV25-1	TRBD1	many	TRBJ1-5	TGTGCCAGCAGTGAATCCCCTACAGGGGGACCCAGTCAGCCCCAGCATTTT	CASSESPTGGPSQPQHF
TRBV9	NA	NA	TRBJ2-1	TGTGCCAGCAGCGCCGACTCCGGGACAGAGCAGTTCTTC	CASSADSGTEQFF
TRBV24-1	NA	few	TRBJ2-3	TGTGCCACCAGTGATTCCGGGACATACCCCCATAGCACAGATACGCAGTATTTT	CATSDSGTYPHSTDTQYF
TRBV29-1	NA	NA	TRBJ1-2	TGCAGCGTTGAGGGGGGGGCTGGTGGCTACACCTTC	CSVEGGAGGYTF
TRBV7-2	TRBD1	NA	TRBJ1-5	TGTGCCAGCAGCAGGACAGGCGGTCAGCCCCAGCATTTT	CASSRTGGQPQHF
TRBV7-2	TRBD2	NA	TRBJ2-5	TGTGCCAGCAGCTTAGGACTAGCGGGGGAGTCCCAAGAGACCCAGTACTTC	CASSLGLAGESQETQYF
TRBV6-2/TRBV6-3	NA	few	TRBJ2-1	TGTGCCAGCAGTTCTCAGCGGGCGGACAATGAGCAGTTCTTC	CASSSQRADNEQFF
TRBV6-1	NA	few	TRBJ2-7	TGTGCCAGCCGACGAAACCGGGACCGAGACTACGAGCAGTACTTC	CASRRNRDRDYEQYF
TRBV7-9	NA	NA	TRBJ2-7	TGTGCCAGCAGCTTAGGACCAGCCGACGAGCAGTACTTC	CASSLGPADEQYF
TRBV28	TRBD1	few	TRBJ1-5	TGTGCCAGCAGCCGACAGGGACAAACGGGCAATCAGCCCCAGCATTTT	CASSRQGQTGNQPQHF
TRBV28	NA	few	TRBJ2-1	TGTGCCAGCAGCCCATTACATCCTGACAATGAGCAGTTCTTC	CASSPLHPDNEQFF
TRBV6-1	NA	NA	TRBJ2-2	TGTGCCAGCAGCCCCGATCGGGGCGGGGAGCTGTTTTTT	CASSPDRGGELFF
TRBV20-1	NA	many	TRBJ2-3	TGCAGTGCTCTACCCGAGGGTGGGAGCACAGATACGCAGTATTTT	CSALPEGGSTDTQYF
TRBV15	NA	NA	TRBJ1-1	TGTGCCACCAGCAGAGGCGACAGTACTGAAGCTTTCTTT	CATSRGDSTEAFF
TRBV27	NA	many	TRBJ1-1	TGTGCCAGCAGTCCCGTCCAGGGGCTCACTGAAGCTTTCTTT	CASSPVQGLTEAFF
TRBV4-1	NA	NA	TRBJ2-1	TGCGCCAGCAGCCCAGTATCTCCGGGATGGAATGAGCAGTTCTTC	CASSPVSPGWNEQFF
TRBV20-1	NA	few	TRBJ2-4	TGCAGTGCTAGTAGGGCAGGAGGGGCCAAAAACATTCAGTACTTC	CSASRAGGAKNIQYF
TRBV13	NA	NA	TRBJ2-5	TGTGCCAGCAGCTTTGGTTGGGAGGAGGGAGAGACCCAGTACTTC	CASSFGWEEGETQYF
TRBV20-1	NA	few	TRBJ2-5	TGCAGTGCTAGAGATTCGGTTCATGCGAACCTGGAGACCCAGTACTTC	CSARDSVHANLETQYF
TRBV20-1	TRBD2	few	TRBJ2-3	TGCAGAGCTAGAGACCCCCGCGGGGGGGTGACAGATACGCAGTATTTT	CRARDPRGGVTDTQYF
TRBV6-1	NA	NA	TRBJ2-6	TGTGCCAGCAGTGACGGACAGCCCTTAGCTGGGGCCAACGTCCTGACTTTC	CASSDGQPLAGANVLTF
TRBV6-5	TRBD2	many	TRBJ2-7	TGTGCCAGCAGCACTAGCGGGGAGACCTACGAGCAGTACTTC	CASSTSGETYEQYF
TRBV19	TRBD1	few	TRBJ1-2	TGTGCCAGTAGACACCGGGACAGCCACTCTAACTATGGCTACACCTTC	CASRHRDSHSNYGYTF
TRBV7-7	NA	many	TRBJ2-5	TGTGCCAGCAGCCACTCGGGACCGCCGATCCAAGAGACCCAGTACTTC	CASSHSGPPIQETQYF
TRBV18	NA	many	TRBJ2-1	TGTGCCAGCTCACCAAGGAGGGAAACCAATGAGCAGTTCTTC	CASSPRRETNEQFF
TRBV5-1	NA	many	TRBJ1-2	TGCGCCAGCAGCTTGGATCCCAGAGACTATGGCTACACCTTC	CASSLDPRDYGYTF
TRBV5-1	NA	many	TRBJ2-1	TGCGCCAGCGGCGGACAGAAGGGCCATGAGCAGTTCTTC	CASGGQKGHEQFF
TRBV6-2/TRBV6-3	TRBD2	few	TRBJ2-1	TGTGCCAGCAGGAGGCTAGCGGGGGGGAACAATGAGCAGTTCTTC	CASRRLAGGNNEQFF
TRBV12-3/TRBV12-4	TRBD2	NA	TRBJ2-1	TGTGCCAGCACCGACCTACGGACTAGCGGCTACAATGAGCAGTTCTTC	CASTDLRTSGYNEQFF
TRBV12-3/TRBV12-4	TRBD1	NA	TRBJ2-5	TGTGCCAGCACCTTAACATCCCCACGACAGGGAGTTACCTTC	CASTLTSPRQGVTF
TRBV7-9	NA	NA	TRBJ2-3	TGTGCCAGCAGCAACGTTCCTAGCACAGATACGCAGTATTTT	CASSNVPSTDTQYF
TRBV5-1	TRBD2	NA	TRBJ2-5	TGCGCCAGCAGCTCCGTAGCGGGAGGACGGGAGACCCAGTACTTC	CASSSVAGGRETQYF
TRBV28	TRBD1	NA	TRBJ1-5	TGTGCCAGCAGACCCGGGACAGGTTATCAGCCCCAGCATTTT	CASRPGTGYQPQHF
TRBV29-1	TRBD2	few	TRBJ2-1	TGCAGCGTAAGACTAGCGGGGGCCGCTAATTACTTCAATGAGCAGTTCTTC	CSVRLAGAANYFNEQFF
TRBV20-1	NA	NA	TRBJ1-2	TGCAGTGCTAAATCGACAGGCGGGGGGCGCTACACCTTC	CSAKSTGGGRYTF
TRBV12-3/TRBV12-4	NA	NA	TRBJ2-2	TGTGCCAGCACCCCCGGGCAGCCGAACACCGGGGAGCTGTTTTTT	CASTPGQPNTGELFF
TRBV7-6	NA	NA	TRBJ2-5	TGTGCCAGCAGCATCGACAGATCCAGACTATCGCGATCCAGAGATGACCAGTACTTC	CASSIDRSRLSRSRDDQYF
TRBV9	NA	NA	TRBJ2-1	TGTGCCAGCAGCGTAACGGGGACACAACACAATGAGCAGTTCTTC	CASSVTGTQHNEQFF
TRBV18	NA	NA	TRBJ2-2	TGTGCCAGCTCCCCCTCGTCTTCCCCAGGGAGCACCGGGGAGCTGTTTTTT	CASSPSSSPGSTGELFF
TRBV7-3	NA	few	TRBJ2-5	TGTGCCAGCAGCCCGTACTCGGGGGAGACCCAGTACTTC	CASSPYSGETQYF
TRBV20-1	NA	NA	TRBJ2-3	TGCAGTGCTAGAGAGGGGCTAGCTGTGTTCACAGATACGCAGTATTTT	CSAREGLAVFTDTQYF
TRBV18	NA	many	TRBJ1-1	TGTGCCAGCTCACATGGAGGTTACACTGAAGCTTTCTTT	CASSHGGYTEAFF
TRBV28	NA	once	TRBJ2-6	TGTGCCAGCAGTTTGGAGACTAGACCCTCTGGGGCCAACGTCCTGACTTTC	CASSLETRPSGANVLTF
TRBV9	TRBD1	few	TRBJ2-7	TGTGCCAGCAGCCAAGCGACAGGGCTGGGCTCCTACGAGCAGTACTTC	CASSQATGLGSYEQYF
TRBV7-2	TRBD1	many	TRBJ2-7	TGTGCCAGCAGCTCGGACAGGGGCAACGAGCAGTACTTC	CASSSDRGNEQYF
TRBV25-1	NA	NA	TRBJ2-1	TGTGCCAGCAGTGAGAGGGGAGGCTACAATGAGCAGTTCTTC	CASSERGGYNEQFF
TRBV11-3	NA	NA	TRBJ2-1	TGTGCCAGCGTCGGGCTTGGGTCCTACAATGAGCAGTTCTTC	CASVGLGSYNEQFF